This record covers a single T cell receptor beta chain. Antigen unknown. The data stem from a study of T cells in localized non-small cell lung cancer. Overall study results and limits: The study linked higher blood T cell density to longer overall survival. Without multi-region sequencing, intratumor heterogeneity could not be excluded. Uninvolved neighboring lung showed the greatest T cell clonality, exceeding tumor. Adjacent lung was found to contain a median roughly 60 of the top 100 tumor clones.

The data were produced by immunoSEQ multiplex PCR, yet TCRdb's version contains in-frame clones alone and is incomplete. The repertoire holds about 11,000 clones, with 70% to 90% as singletons. This CDR3 is built from 15 residues. In germline, CDR1 is MGHRA, CDR2 YSYEKL. Trimming shortened V by 1 base and J by 0 bases, and 4 bases separated the two germline ends. Source: peripheral blood, taken before any cancer treatment. The chain is built from TRBV4-1 and TRBJ2-6; D gene ambiguous. The clonotype originates from a male donor at least 60 years old with stage I lung adenocarcinoma. The CDR3 reads CASSQGYSGANVLTF. The CDR3 DNA is TGCGCCAGCAGCCAAGGCTACTCTGGGGCCAACGTCCTGACTTTC.